This T cell receptor (beta chain) was retrieved from a study of shared clonotypes between healthy human individuals. HIV-negative, healthy adults without recent acute infections or vaccinations were the donors. Using immunoSEQ multiplex PCR, the repertoire was profiled, and TCRdb retains in-frame clones only, with some absent. The sample includes about 980,000 clones, about 80% seen only once; the top ten take over 1.3%. Overall study findings and caveats: The study's rarefaction showed incomplete sorted-subset sequencing despite large depth.

The germline V and J ends were trimmed by 2 bases and 4 bases, with 7 bases remaining between them. CDR1 and CDR2 (germline): SGHAT, FQDESV (reference sequence). The CDR3 is made up of 13 amino acids. In the case of this clone: Its target is unknown.

V gene TRBV11-1 combines with J gene TRBJ2-3; no reliable D call. This sequence originates from a man aged 18-30 years in good health. Sequenced sample: memory CD4+ T cells sorted from blood. Subset noted: CD45RA-negative fraction. CDR3 coding DNA: TGTGCCAGCAGCTTATCAGCTCCAGATACGCAGTATTTT. Translation: CASSLSAPDTQYF.